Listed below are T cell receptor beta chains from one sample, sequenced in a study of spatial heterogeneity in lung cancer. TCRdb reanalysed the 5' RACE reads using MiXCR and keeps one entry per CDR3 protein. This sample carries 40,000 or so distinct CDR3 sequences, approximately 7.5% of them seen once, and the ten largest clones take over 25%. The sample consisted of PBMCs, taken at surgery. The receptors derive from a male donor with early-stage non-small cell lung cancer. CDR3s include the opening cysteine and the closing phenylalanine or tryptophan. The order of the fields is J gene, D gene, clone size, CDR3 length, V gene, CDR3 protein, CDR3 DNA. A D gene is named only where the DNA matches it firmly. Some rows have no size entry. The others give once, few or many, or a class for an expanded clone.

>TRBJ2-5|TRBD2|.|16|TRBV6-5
CASSYSGSGVQETQYF
TGTGCCAGCAGTTACTCCGGAAGCGGGGTCCAAGAGACCCAGTACTTC
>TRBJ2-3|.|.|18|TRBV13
CASSAILQEGIRTDTQYF
TGTGCCAGCAGCGCCATCCTACAGGAGGGGATTCGCACAGATACGCAGTATTTT
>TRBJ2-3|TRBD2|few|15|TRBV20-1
CSASPGSGGADTQYF
TGCAGTGCTTCTCCGGGGAGCGGGGGGGCAGATACGCAGTATTTT
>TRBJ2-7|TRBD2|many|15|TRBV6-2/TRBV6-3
CASSSGGGGSYEQYF
TGTGCCAGCAGTTCTGGCGGGGGGGGATCCTACGAGCAGTACTTC
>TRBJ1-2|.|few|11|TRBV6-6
CASSEGDGYTF
TGTGCCAGCAGTGAAGGGGATGGCTACACCTTC
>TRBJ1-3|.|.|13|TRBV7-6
CASSSSSGNTIYF
TGTGCCAGCAGCTCCAGCTCTGGAAACACCATATATTTT
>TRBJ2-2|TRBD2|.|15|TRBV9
CASSLSGRVAGELFF
TGTGCCAGCAGCCTTAGCGGGAGGGTTGCCGGGGAGCTGTTTTTT
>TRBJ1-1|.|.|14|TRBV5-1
CASSLMRGKTEAFF
TGCGCCAGCAGCTTGATGAGAGGAAAAACTGAAGCTTTCTTT
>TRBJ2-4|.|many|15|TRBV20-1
CSASRLSTAKNIQYF
TGCAGTGCTAGTCGTCTCTCGACGGCCAAAAACATTCAGTACTTC
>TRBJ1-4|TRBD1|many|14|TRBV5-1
CASSRDRGSGKLFF
TGCGCCAGCAGCCGAGACAGGGGGAGTGGAAAACTGTTTTTT
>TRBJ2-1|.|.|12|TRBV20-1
CSALADYNEQFF
TGCAGTGCTTTAGCGGACTACAATGAGCAGTTCTTC
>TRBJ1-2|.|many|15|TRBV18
CASSPPDSFNYGYTF
TGTGCCAGCTCACCACCGGACAGTTTTAACTATGGCTACACCTTC
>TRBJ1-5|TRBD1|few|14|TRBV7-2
CASNDRGRGQPQHF
TGTGCCAGCAACGACAGGGGGCGCGGGCAGCCCCAGCATTTT
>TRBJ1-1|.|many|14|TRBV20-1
CSASNGDRNTEAFF
TGCAGCGCCTCGAACGGGGATCGGAACACTGAAGCTTTCTTT
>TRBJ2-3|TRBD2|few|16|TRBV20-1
CSAMGLAVSSTDTQYF
TGCAGTGCGATGGGACTAGCGGTCTCTAGCACAGATACGCAGTATTTT
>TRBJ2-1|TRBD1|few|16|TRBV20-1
CSARSGTGGPYNEQFF
TGCAGTGCTAGATCCGGGACAGGGGGGCCCTACAATGAGCAGTTCTTC
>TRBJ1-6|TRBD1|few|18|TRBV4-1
CASSQGPRTGGAGSPLHF
TGCGCCAGCAGCCAAGGCCCTCGGACAGGGGGCGCGGGTTCACCCCTCCACTTT
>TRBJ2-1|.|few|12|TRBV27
CAGSRDFSPQFF
TGTGCCGGCAGTCGGGACTTTAGTCCACAGTTCTTC
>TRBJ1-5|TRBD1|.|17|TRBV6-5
CATSKGGAGGRNQPQHF
TGTGCCACCTCTAAAGGGGGGGCAGGGGGTCGGAATCAGCCCCAGCATTTT
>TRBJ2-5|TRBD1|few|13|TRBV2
CASTRDRAETQYF
TGTGCCAGCACCCGCGACAGGGCTGAGACCCAGTACTTC